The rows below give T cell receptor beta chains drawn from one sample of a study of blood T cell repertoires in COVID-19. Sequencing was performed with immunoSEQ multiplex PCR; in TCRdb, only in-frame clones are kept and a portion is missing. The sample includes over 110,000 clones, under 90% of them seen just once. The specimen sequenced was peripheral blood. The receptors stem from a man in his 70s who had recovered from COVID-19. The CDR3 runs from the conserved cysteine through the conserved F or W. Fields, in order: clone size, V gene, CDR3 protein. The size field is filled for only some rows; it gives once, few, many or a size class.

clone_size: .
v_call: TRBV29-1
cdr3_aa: CSVPGQGVTNYGYTF

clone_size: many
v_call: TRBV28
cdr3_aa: CASSFGTVKAFF

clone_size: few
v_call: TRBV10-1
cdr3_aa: CASSARAGGGQFF

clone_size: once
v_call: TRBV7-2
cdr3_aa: CASSLVVNSPLHF

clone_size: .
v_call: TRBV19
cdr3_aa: CASSVTSGRESTDTQYF

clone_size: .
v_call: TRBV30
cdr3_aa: CAWSVRGTGRNEQYF

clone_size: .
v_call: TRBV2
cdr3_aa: CASSATSGIEQYF

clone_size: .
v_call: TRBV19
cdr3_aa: CASRPQTGYSNQPQHF

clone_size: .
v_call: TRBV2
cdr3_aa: CASSEAPGGWETQYF

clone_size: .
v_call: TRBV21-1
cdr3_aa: CASSKPSLAGETQYF

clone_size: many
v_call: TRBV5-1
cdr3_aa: CASSETGLAEASYEQYF

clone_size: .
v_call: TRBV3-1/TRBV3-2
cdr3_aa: CASSQISNSYNEQFF

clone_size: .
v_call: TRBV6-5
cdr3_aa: CASRDREAYEQYF

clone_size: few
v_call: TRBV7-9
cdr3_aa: CASSLGAGYMNTEAFF

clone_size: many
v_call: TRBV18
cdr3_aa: CASSPGGISYEQYF

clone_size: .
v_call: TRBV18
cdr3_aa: CASSPNRDSGNTIYF

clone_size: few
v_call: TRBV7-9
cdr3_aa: CASSLGLAGGTDTQYF

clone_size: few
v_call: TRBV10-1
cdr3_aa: CASSESRTGQYF

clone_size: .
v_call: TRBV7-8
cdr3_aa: CASSLLTSGSSYEQYF

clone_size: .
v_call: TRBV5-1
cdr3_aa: CASSLGTDLDLGKLFF

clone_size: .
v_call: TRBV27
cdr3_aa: CASSSRQGELSTEAFF

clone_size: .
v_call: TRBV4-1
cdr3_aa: CASSQGWLAVQETQYF

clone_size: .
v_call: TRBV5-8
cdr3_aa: CASSRLLAGGDEQYF

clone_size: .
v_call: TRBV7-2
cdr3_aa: CASSSWATGGAEAFF

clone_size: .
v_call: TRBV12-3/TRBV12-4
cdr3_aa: CASSLVGGKGYTF

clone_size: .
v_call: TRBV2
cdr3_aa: CAANLEGGDTEAFF

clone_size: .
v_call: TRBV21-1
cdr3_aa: CASSLFLGVREQYF

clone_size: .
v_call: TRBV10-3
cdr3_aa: CAISESTGDEQFF

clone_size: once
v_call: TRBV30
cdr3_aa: CACTRNTEAFF

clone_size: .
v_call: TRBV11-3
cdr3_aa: CASGTEWASDVLYEQYF

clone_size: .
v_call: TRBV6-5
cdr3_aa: CASSPGGGNEQFF

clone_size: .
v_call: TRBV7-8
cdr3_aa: CASSPFNRETQYF

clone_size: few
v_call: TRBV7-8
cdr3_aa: CASSLGRVGRQAFF

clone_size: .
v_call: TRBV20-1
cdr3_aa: CSASSTGQGYEQYF

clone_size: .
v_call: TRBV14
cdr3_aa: CASSQTRLRSEQETQYF

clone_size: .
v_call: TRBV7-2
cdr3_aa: CASSLWGVAEYEQYF

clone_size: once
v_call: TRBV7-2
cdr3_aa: CASSVLAGGPDTGELFF

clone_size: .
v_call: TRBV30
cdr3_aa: CAWSEFAGAAGANVLTF

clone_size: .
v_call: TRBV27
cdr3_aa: CATSLGGNNQPQHF

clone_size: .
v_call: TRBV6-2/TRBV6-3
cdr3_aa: CASSWGPAGELFF

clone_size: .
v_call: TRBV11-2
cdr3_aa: CASSPWDNLREQYF

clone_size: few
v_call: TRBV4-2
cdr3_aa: CASSRIGTNRRDNEQFF

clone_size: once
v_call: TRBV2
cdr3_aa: CASSPGSNEQFF

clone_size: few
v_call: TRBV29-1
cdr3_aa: CSAARTGTGTYEQYF

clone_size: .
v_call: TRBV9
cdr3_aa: CASSVERSSGANVLTF

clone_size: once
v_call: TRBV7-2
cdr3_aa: CASSPRGWLRGGGYTF

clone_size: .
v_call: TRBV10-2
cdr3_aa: CASSPGQGYDTQYF

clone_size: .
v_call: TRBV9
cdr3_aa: CASSVVDSPSYEQYF

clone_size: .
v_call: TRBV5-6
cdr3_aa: CASSFTSGDRYEQYF

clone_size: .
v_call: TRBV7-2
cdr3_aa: CASSLSTGLSTEAFF

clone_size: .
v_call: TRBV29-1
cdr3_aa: CSVGGDTDTQYF

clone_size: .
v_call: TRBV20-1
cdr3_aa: CSASPGTGWHTEAFF

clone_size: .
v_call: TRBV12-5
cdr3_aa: CASGLARLAGVPDTQYF